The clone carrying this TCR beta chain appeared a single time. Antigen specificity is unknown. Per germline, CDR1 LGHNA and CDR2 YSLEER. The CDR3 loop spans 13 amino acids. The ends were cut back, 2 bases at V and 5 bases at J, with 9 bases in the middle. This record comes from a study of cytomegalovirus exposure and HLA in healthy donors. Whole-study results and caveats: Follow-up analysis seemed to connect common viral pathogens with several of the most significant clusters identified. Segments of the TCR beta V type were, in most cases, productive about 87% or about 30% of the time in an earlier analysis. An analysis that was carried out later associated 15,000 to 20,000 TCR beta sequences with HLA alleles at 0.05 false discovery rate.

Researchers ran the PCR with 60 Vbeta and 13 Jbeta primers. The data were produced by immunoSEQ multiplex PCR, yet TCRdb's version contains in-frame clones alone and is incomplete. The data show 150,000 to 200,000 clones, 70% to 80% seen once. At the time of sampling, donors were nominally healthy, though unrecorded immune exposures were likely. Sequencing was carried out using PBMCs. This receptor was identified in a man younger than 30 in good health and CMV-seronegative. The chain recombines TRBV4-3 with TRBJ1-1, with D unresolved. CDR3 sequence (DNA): TGCGCCAGCAGCCAAAGTCGGGGTACTGAAGCTTTCTTT. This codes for CASSQSRGTEAFF.